This TCR beta chain was captured by sequencing in a study of cytomegalovirus exposure and HLA in healthy donors. Across the study: About 79 million unique TCRs from HLA-typed donors were held in an early data release.

Findings and caveats of the study: Many donors shared some public TCRs, even though most TCR sequences were rare. It was assumed in the presence/absence analyses that sequencing depth was roughly uniform across donors. Analysis performed later found about 18,000 TCR beta sequences associated with HLA alleles at 0.05 false discovery rate.

Primers for the PCR totalled 60 Vbeta and 13 Jbeta. The method was immunoSEQ multiplex PCR; TCRdb's version includes in-frame clones alone and lacks a portion of them. The sample consists of 130,000 to 150,000 clones, just under 80% of them appearing once. For this clone: Its antigen is not known.

The TCR originated in a man aged 30-40 years in good health and CMV-seronegative. The sequenced sample was PBMCs.

The CDR3 reads CASSLRASGGETQYF. CDR3 in DNA: TGTGCCAGTAGTCTGAGGGCTAGCGGGGGGGAGACCCAGTACTTC. The V gene is TRBV19, the J gene TRBJ2-5, with 11 bases identical to TRBD2. The length of the CDR3 is 15 residues. The junction had 7 bases not matched to a gene; V was cut back by 5 bases and J by 5 bases. Per the germline V gene, CDR1 is LNHDA and CDR2 is SQIVND (reference sequence).